The 27 T cell receptor beta chains given below trace back to one sample, sequenced in a study of cytomegalovirus exposure and HLA in healthy donors. Primers for the PCR totalled 60 Vbeta and 13 Jbeta. The assay was immunoSEQ multiplex PCR, and TCRdb's table has in-frame clones only and misses some. The sample shows more than 50,000 clones, approximately 70% of them seen only once. The specimen was PBMCs. These TCRs come from a woman aged 60-75 years in good health and CMV-seropositive.

The rearrangement joins TRBV29-1 to TRBJ2-7; D possibly corresponds to TRBD2 (6 bases). There are 12 residues in the CDR3. V was shortened by 4 bases and J by 5 bases, with 12 bases between the two germline ends. Germline V gene sequence: CDR1 SQVTM, CDR2 ANQGSEA. The CDR3 reads CSVAAGTHEQYF. For the CDR3, the DNA is TGCAGCGTTGCGGCGGGGACCCACGAGCAGTACTTC.

This chain links TRBV4-3 with TRBJ1-1; 8 nucleotides align to TRBD1. CDR1 and CDR2 from the germline V gene are LGHNA and YSLEER. J was trimmed by 8 bases and V by 4 bases; bases with no gene match: 12. The CDR3 runs to 15 residues. The CDR3 nucleotides read TGCGCCAGCAGCCCTTCCGACAGGGGCGAGGCCGAAGCTTTCTTT. Encoded protein: CASSPSDRGEAEAFF.

The genes are TRBV7-9 and TRBJ1-3; possible D gene TRBD1, 6 bases. The length of the CDR3 is 17 residues. With 5 bases removed from V and 3 bases from J, the gap between germline ends came to 20 bases. Germline CDR1 is SEHNR and CDR2 is FQNEAQ (reference sequence). The CDR3 loop reads CASSPALAGDGGNTIYF. The CDR3 nucleotides are TGTGCCAGCAGCCCAGCTCTGGCAGGGGATGGTGGAAACACCATATATTTT.

The V call is TRBV7-3, the J call TRBJ1-2; tentative D call: TRBD1 (6 bases). Germline loops: CDR1 SGHTA, CDR2 FQGTGA. CDR3 size: 13 residues. Trimming removed 1 base from V and 7 bases from J, with 10 bases in between. Here the CDR3 reads CASSLMDSGGYTF. DNA for the CDR3: TGTGCCAGCAGCTTAATGGACAGCGGTGGCTACACCTTC.

This clone has just a few counts. The chain uses TRBV6-5 and TRBJ1-5; D perhaps matches TRBD1 (5 bases). CDR1 is MNHEY and CDR2 is SVGAGI in the germline V gene. V was shortened by 4 bases and J by 1 base, with 5 bases between the two germline ends. The CDR3 sequence is 13 residues long. The CDR3 reads CASSSGSNQPQHF. CDR3 coding DNA: TGTGCCAGCAGTTCAGGGAGCAATCAGCCCCAGCATTTT.

The sample holds one count of this clone. V and J are TRBV6-5 and TRBJ2-1, with TRBD1 matching 7 bases. Germline lookup yields CDR1 MNHEY and CDR2 SVGAGI. The CDR3 length is 11 residues. J gave up 11 bases and V 8 bases, and 6 bases lay outside the gene matches. CDR3 protein: CASGKTGKQFF. CDR3 DNA: TGTGCCAGCGGAAAGACAGGGAAGCAGTTCTTC.

With respect to this clone: Different DNA sequences within this sample yield the same CDR3. The V call is TRBV19, the J call TRBJ1-1; 8 nucleotides match TRBD1. V lost 5 bases, J lost 2 bases, and 4 bases stayed unmatched. Per germline, CDR1 LNHDA and CDR2 SQIVND (reference sequence). The CDR3 runs 14 residues. CDR3: CASSPGQGNTEAFF. CDR3 nucleotide sequence: TGTGCCAGTAGTCCCGGACAGGGAAACACTGAAGCTTTCTTT.

This chain links TRBV7-7 with TRBJ1-1; D ambiguous. This CDR3 is built from 13 residues. Trimming removed 5 bases at V and 7 bases at J, with 14 bases between. Germline CDR1 is SSHAT and CDR2 is FNYEAQ (reference sequence). The CDR3: CASSAMSSSEAFF. The CDR3 nucleotides are TGTGCCAGCAGCGCAATGAGTAGCAGTGAAGCTTTCTTT.

This chain uses TRBV18 with TRBJ1-1; a weak D match, TRBD1 (5 bases). Germline CDR1 KGHSH, CDR2 LQKENI. The ends were cut back, 6 bases at V and 0 bases at J, with 20 bases in the middle. This CDR3 comprises 17 residues. The CDR3 loop is CASSLQTVRALNTEAFF. Here the CDR3 DNA reads TGTGCCAGCTCCTTACAGACAGTCAGAGCTTTGAACACTGAAGCTTTCTTT.

The rearrangement joins TRBV14 to TRBJ2-7, with 8 bases lining up with TRBD1. The CDR3 is made up of 19 amino acids. Germline CDR1 reads SGHDN; CDR2 reads FVKESK. Unmatched junction bases numbered 24, after V lost 5 bases and J lost 6 bases. CDR3 protein: CASSSPRQGLLGNPLEQYF. The CDR3 DNA sequence: TGTGCCAGCAGCTCACCCAGACAGGGGTTGTTGGGTAATCCTCTCGAGCAGTACTTC.

This clone was found a few times. Sequence at one end of the junction differs from germline and may be a read error. The chain has TRBV2 and TRBJ2-7, with TRBD1 matching 11 bases. The CDR3 loop spans 15 amino acids. Per the germline V gene, CDR1 is SNHLY and CDR2 is FYNNEI. The DNA for the CDR3 is TGTGCCATCAGTGAGTCGATGGACAGGGGGCACGAGCAGTACTTC. It encodes CAISESMDRGHEQYF. The complete variable domain, with remaining parts taken from reference TRBV2 and TRBJ2-7, reads EPEVTQTPSHQVTQMGQEVILRCVPISNHLYFYWYRQILGQKVEFLVSFYNNEISEKSEIFDDQFSVERPDGSNFTLKIRSTKLEDSAMYFCAISESMDRGHEQYFGPGTRLTVT.

This sequence joins TRBV27 and TRBJ1-1; D gene uncertain. The length of the CDR3 is 15 residues. The V gene lost 6 bases and the J gene lost 4 bases, with 18 bases spanning the gap. Germline values: CDR1 MNHEY, CDR2 SMNVEV (reference sequence). CDR3 protein: CASRELTLEGTEAFF. The CDR3 DNA reads as TGTGCCAGCAGGGAATTAACTCTAGAGGGCACTGAAGCTTTCTTT.

The rearrangement joins TRBV9 to TRBJ2-1, with TRBD2 identical over 7 bases. Germline CDR1 and CDR2: SGDLS and YYNGEE. V shed 4 bases, J shed 3 bases, and the junction held 7 bases outside the gene matches. The CDR3 is 15 residues long. This CDR3 reads CASSRDGGGYNEQFF. CDR3 bases: TGTGCCAGCAGCCGAGACGGCGGGGGCTACAATGAGCAGTTCTTC.

V is TRBV7-9 and J is TRBJ2-2; no clear D gene. Trimming removed 3 bases from V and 4 bases from J, with 9 bases in between. Per germline, CDR1 SEHNR and CDR2 FQNEAQ (reference sequence). The CDR3 consists of 14 residues. The CDR3 coding sequence is TGTGCCAGCAGCTTCGGAGTGGGCACCGGGGAGCTGTTTTTT. Residues: CASSFGVGTGELFF.

This rearrangement joins TRBV10-3 to TRBJ1-4; TRBD1 might be the D (5 bases). The CDR3 consists of 14 residues. V was clipped by 4 bases and J by 4 bases, with 10 bases between them. The germline V gene encodes CDR1 ENHRY and CDR2 SYGVKD. Here the CDR3 DNA reads TGTGCCATCAGTGGGGGCCAGTTTAATGAAAAACTGTTTTTT. This encodes CAISGGQFNEKLFF.

The chain links TRBV5-6 to TRBJ2-7, with TRBD1 matching 10 bases. After removal of 5 bases from V and 5 bases from J, the junction contained 10 bases not matched to a gene. CDR1 and CDR2 (germline): SGHDT, YYEEEE. The CDR3 length is 15 residues. CDR3: CASRQPGQGFHEQYF. DNA for the CDR3: TGTGCCAGCAGGCAACCGGGACAGGGGTTCCACGAGCAGTACTTC.

On this clone: This sample also contains other DNA sequences that code for the same CDR3. The chain employs TRBV6-4 and TRBJ1-1; 9 bases line up with TRBD1. V shed 6 bases, J shed 9 bases, and the junction held 8 bases outside the gene matches. The CDR3 extends over 13 amino acids. CDR1 MRHNA and CDR2 SNTAGT come from the germline V gene. CDR3: CASSDPGQGKAFF. CDR3 DNA: TGTGCCAGCAGCGACCCGGGACAGGGAAAAGCTTTCTTT.

The J gene is TRBJ1-6, the V gene TRBV4-3; a possible D gene is TRBD1 (5 bases). V lost 0 bases to trimming and J lost 6 bases, with 15 bases between them. The germline V gene encodes CDR1 LGHNA and CDR2 YSLEER. The CDR3 extends over 17 amino acids. CDR3 nucleotides: TGCGCCAGCAGCCAAGATGCCAGGGTTGGAACTAATTCACCCCTCCACTTT. Protein: CASSQDARVGTNSPLHF.

This clone was counted a few times. The V and J genes are TRBV7-6 and TRBJ2-3; TRBD2 matches at 14 bases. Germline loops: CDR1 SGHVS, CDR2 FNYEAQ. The ends lost 1 base at V and 5 bases at J; junction bases unmatched: 2. The CDR3 is 16 amino acids. CDR3 nucleotide sequence: TGTGCCAGCAGCTTAGGACTAGCGGGGGGGCGAGATACGCAGTATTTT. It encodes CASSLGLAGGRDTQYF.

The CDR3 coding sequence is TGTGCCAGCAGCCCCCGTGGATCGGGCGACTACCCCCTCGAGCAGTACTTC. Amino acid sequence: CASSPRGSGDYPLEQYF. The rearrangement links TRBV7-9 to TRBJ2-7; a weak D match, TRBD2 (5 bases). The germline V gene has CDR1 SEHNR and CDR2 FQNEAQ (reference sequence). The V end lost 5 bases, the J end lost 6 bases, and 26 bases lay between the germline ends. The CDR3 has 17 residues.

This sequence joins TRBV19 and TRBJ2-2, with no clear D. CDR1 and CDR2 (germline): LNHDA, SQIVND (reference sequence). V lost 5 bases and J lost 2, with 15 bases in between. The CDR3 is 16 amino acids. CDR3 amino acids: CASSPNLGSNTGELFF. The CDR3 DNA reads as TGTGCCAGTAGTCCCAACCTGGGCAGTAACACCGGGGAGCTGTTTTTT.

In the case of this clone: This sample also contains other DNA sequences that code for the same CDR3. The J gene is TRBJ2-5, the V gene TRBV5-1; 10 positions agree with TRBD1. CDR1 SGHRS and CDR2 YFSETQ come from the germline V gene. The CDR3 is 15 amino acids. Trimming cost V 2 bases and J 5 bases; bases outside gene matches: 6. The CDR3 nucleotides are TGCGCCAGCAGCTTCTCCGGGACAGGGGAGGAGACCCAGTACTTC. As protein: CASSFSGTGEETQYF.

On this clone itself: One junction end does not reproduce the germline sequence, and a read error may be involved. This sequence joins TRBV7-2 and TRBJ1-1, with unresolved D. This CDR3 has 12 residues. Germline V gene lookup returns CDR1 SGHTA and CDR2 FQGNSA. This chain's CDR3 is CASARAPSIINF. The CDR3 DNA reads TGTGCCAGCGCGCGTGCGCCGTCTATCATCAACTTT.

Remarks on this clone: The same CDR3 arises from other DNA sequences in this sample as well. The rearrangement uses TRBV7-9 and TRBJ2-5; perhaps TRBD1 as D (5 bases). The CDR3 loop spans 14 amino acids. Germline values: CDR1 SEHNR, CDR2 FQNEAQ (reference sequence). Trimming removed 3 bases from V and 2 bases from J, with 10 bases in between. The CDR3 DNA is TGTGCCAGCAGCTTGAGGACATTACAAGAGACCCAGTACTTC. Protein product: CASSLRTLQETQYF.

The genes are TRBV19 and TRBJ2-1; 8 positions agree with TRBD2. The length of the CDR3 is 15 residues. The V gene's germline CDR1 is LNHDA and CDR2 SQIVND (reference sequence). With 5 bases clipped from V and 6 bases from J, the junction kept 9 bases outside the gene matches. CDR3 protein: CASSWGGGSVNEQFF. As DNA, the CDR3 is TGTGCCAGTAGTTGGGGCGGGGGGAGTGTCAATGAGCAGTTCTTC.

The rearrangement joins TRBV19 to TRBJ1-3; D might be TRBD1 (5 bases). Germline V CDR1 and CDR2: LNHDA, SQIVND (reference sequence). Trimming left V 5 bases short and J 4 bases short, with 12 bases between. The CDR3 length is 14 residues. The CDR3 is CASSHDSAGNTIYF. DNA of the CDR3: TGTGCCAGTAGTCACGACAGTGCCGGAAACACCATATATTTT.

This chain joins TRBV5-1 and TRBJ1-2, with 10 nucleotides matching TRBD1. Germline V gene sequence: CDR1 SGHRS, CDR2 YFSETQ. J gave up 2 bases and V 4 bases, and 5 bases lay outside the gene matches. This CDR3 has 15 amino acids. The CDR3 sequence: CASSAGTGVNYGYTF. As DNA, the CDR3 is TGCGCCAGCAGCGCAGGGACAGGGGTAAACTATGGCTACACCTTC. Full variable domain (missing parts from reference TRBV5-1 and TRBJ1-2): KAGVTQTPRYLIKTRGQQVTLSCSPISGHRSVSWYQQTPGQGLQFLFEYFSETQRNKGNFPGRFSGRQFSNSRSEMNVSTLELGDSALYLCASSAGTGVNYGYTFGSGTRLTVV.